The 12 T cell receptor beta chains reported below all come from one sample, sequenced in a study of shared clonotypes between healthy human individuals. Method: immunoSEQ multiplex PCR; TCRdb's copy keeps in-frame clones and lacks some. The sample carries about 1 million clones, more than 65% recorded once. Sequenced input: memory CD4+ T cells sorted from blood. As for subset: CD45RA-negative fraction. The source is a man between 18 and 35 years old in good health.

This clone showed up just once. The gene calls are TRBV5-1 and TRBJ2-7; D gene uncertain. Trimming shortened V by 4 bases and J by 2 bases, and 13 bases separated the two germline ends. Germline loops: CDR1 SGHRS, CDR2 YFSETQ. CDR3 length equals 14 residues. The CDR3 DNA is TGCGCCAGCAGCCCAACGCCTGAGACCTACGAGCAGTACTTC. This gives the protein CASSPTPETYEQYF.

Only one count was recorded for this clone. The same CDR3 is also encoded by other DNA sequences in this sample. The rearrangement joins TRBV7-2 to TRBJ2-3; D is uncertain. V was clipped by 0 bases and J by 0 bases, with 4 bases between them. Germline assignment: CDR1 SGHTA and CDR2 FQGNSA. CDR3 length equals 14 residues. The CDR3 loop reads CASSLARSTDTQYF. CDR3 coding DNA: TGTGCCAGCAGCTTAGCCAGGAGCACAGATACGCAGTATTTT.

The CDR3 bases are TGTGCCAGTAGAACCGGGACGGCGGGGGCTGAAGCTTTCTTT. Its translation is CASRTGTAGAEAFF. The chain is built from TRBV19 and TRBJ1-1, with D possibly being TRBD1 (5 bases). The V gene lost 6 bases and the J gene lost 6 bases, with 17 bases spanning the gap. Germline V lookup: CDR1 LNHDA, CDR2 SQIVND (reference sequence). The CDR3 extends over 14 amino acids.

The V call is TRBV28, the J call TRBJ2-7, with D perhaps TRBD2 (6 bases). Germline V gene data show CDR1 as MDHEN and CDR2 as SYDVKM. Trimming took 3 bases from V and 5 from J, leaving 14 bases between them. The CDR3 extends over 14 amino acids. Here the CDR3 DNA reads TGTGCCAGCAGTTTTGGGACTCATAGAAACGAGCAGTACTTC. Its translation: CASSFGTHRNEQYF.

The rearrangement links TRBV5-1 to TRBJ1-1; D perhaps matches TRBD1 (6 bases). The CDR3 has 17 residues. CDR1 and CDR2 (germline): SGHRS, YFSETQ. V lost 0 bases, J lost 0 bases, and 15 bases lay in between. The CDR3 loop reads CASSLDQTGPMNTEAFF. In DNA, the CDR3 is TGCGCCAGCAGCTTGGACCAGACAGGACCCATGAACACTGAAGCTTTCTTT.

This rearrangement joins TRBV6-6 to TRBJ1-1; tentatively, D is TRBD1 (6 bases). Trimming cost V 7 bases and J 1 base, with 13 bases left between them. The germline V gene encodes CDR1 MNHNY and CDR2 SVGAGI (reference sequence). This CDR3 is 14 amino acids long. The CDR3 spells CASTGLQGNTEAFF. As DNA, the CDR3 is TGTGCCAGCACCGGTTTACAGGGGAACACTGAAGCTTTCTTT.

V is TRBV5-1 and J is TRBJ2-7; 13 nucleotides match TRBD2. Trimming took 2 bases from V and 7 from J; bases not matched to a gene: 9. Germline V CDR1 and CDR2: SGHRS, YFSETQ. This CDR3 has 16 residues. The CDR3 here is CASSLRTSGGNTEQYF. For the CDR3, the DNA is TGCGCCAGCAGCTTACGGACTAGCGGGGGCAATACTGAGCAGTACTTC.

This clone was picked up many times. The chain joins TRBV5-5 to TRBJ1-1; possible D gene TRBD1, 6 bases. Trimming took off 1 base at V and 4 bases at J, with 8 bases between the two ends. The CDR3 extends over 13 amino acids. Per germline, CDR1 SGHKS and CDR2 YYEKEE (reference sequence). The CDR3 coding sequence is TGTGCCAGCAGCTTGATGGGGGCCACTGAAGCTTTCTTT. Residues: CASSLMGATEAFF.

This clone appeared once. V gene TRBV5-4 combines with J gene TRBJ2-7; 7 positions agree with TRBD1. The V and J ends lost 4 bases and 4 bases, in that order; junction bases with no gene match: 2. Germline CDR1 SGHNT, CDR2 YYREEE (reference sequence). The CDR3 loop spans 12 amino acids. As DNA, the CDR3 is TGTGCCAGCAGCAAACAGGGGTACGAGCAGTACTTC. Its protein is CASSKQGYEQYF.

This chain connects TRBV28 to TRBJ2-7; possibly TRBD2 for D (6 bases). The V gene lost 5 bases and the J gene lost 4 bases, with 18 bases spanning the gap. The CDR3 spans 15 residues. Germline values: CDR1 MDHEN, CDR2 SYDVKM. DNA of the CDR3: TGTGCCAGCAGTCCCTCGACTAGACAACGTTACGAGCAGTACTTC. As protein: CASSPSTRQRYEQYF.

The chain couples TRBV11-2 to TRBJ1-1; TRBD1 is a possible D gene (6 bases). The CDR3 loop spans 14 amino acids. Germline V gives CDR1 SGHAT, CDR2 FQNNGV. Trimming took 5 bases from V and 1 from J, leaving 11 bases between them. The CDR3 nucleotides are TGTGCCAGCAGCGCCTTGACAGGGAACACTGAAGCTTTCTTT. This codes for CASSALTGNTEAFF.

V gene TRBV2 combines with J gene TRBJ2-7, with D uncertain. The CDR3 sequence is 16 residues long. Germline CDR1 SNHLY, CDR2 FYNNEI. The V and J ends lost 1 base and 0 bases respectively, with 13 bases between them. This chain's CDR3 is CASSEGSFSVSYEQYF. CDR3 bases: TGTGCCAGCAGTGAAGGGTCTTTTTCCGTCTCCTACGAGCAGTACTTC.